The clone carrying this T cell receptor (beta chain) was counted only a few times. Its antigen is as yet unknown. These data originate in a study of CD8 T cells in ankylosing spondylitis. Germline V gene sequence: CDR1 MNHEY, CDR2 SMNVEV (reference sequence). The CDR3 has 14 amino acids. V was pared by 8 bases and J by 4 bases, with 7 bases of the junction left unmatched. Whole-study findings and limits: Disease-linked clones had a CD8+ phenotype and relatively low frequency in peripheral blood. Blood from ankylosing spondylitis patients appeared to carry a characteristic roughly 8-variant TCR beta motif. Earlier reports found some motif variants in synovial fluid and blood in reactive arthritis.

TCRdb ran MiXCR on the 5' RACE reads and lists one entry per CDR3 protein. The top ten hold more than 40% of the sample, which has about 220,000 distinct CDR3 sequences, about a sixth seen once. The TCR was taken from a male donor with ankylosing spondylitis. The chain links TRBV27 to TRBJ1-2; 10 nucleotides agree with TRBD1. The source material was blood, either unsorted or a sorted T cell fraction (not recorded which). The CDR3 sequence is CASRDRDRGYGYTF. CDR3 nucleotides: TGTGCCAGCCGCGACCGGGACAGGGGCTATGGCTACACCTTC.